The 22 T cell receptor beta chains in this list originate from one sample, sequenced in a study of CD8+CD57+ T cells in acquired aplastic anemia. TCR beta VDJ combinations and CDR3 sequences were profiled from genomic DNA. Each CDR3 protein gets one entry after TCRdb re-called the reads with MiXCR. The table lists roughly 170,000 distinct CDR3 sequences, 55% to 70% of them singletons, with roughly 44% in the top ten. Source material: sorted CD4+, CD8+, or CD8+CD57+ T cells (not recorded which) from PBMCs. The receptors come from a human donor in good health.

The V call is TRBV20-1, the J call TRBJ2-7; tentatively, D is TRBD1 (6 bases). V was trimmed by 3 bases and J by 5 bases, leaving 20 bases between them. CDR3 length: 15 residues. The germline CDR1 and CDR2 sequences are DFQATT and SNEGSKA (reference sequence). CDR3 amino acids: CSASGKDRPEDEQYF. The DNA of the CDR3 is TGCAGTGCTAGTGGGAAAGACAGGCCGGAAGACGAGCAGTACTTC.

The chain recombines TRBV2 with TRBJ2-1, with 7 bases aligning to TRBD2. Trimming cost V 2 bases and J 2 bases; bases outside gene matches: 3. Germline V lookup: CDR1 SNHLY, CDR2 FYNNEI. The CDR3 totals 15 residues. CDR3 amino acids: CASSESLAAYNEQFF. The DNA of the CDR3 is TGTGCCAGCAGTGAAAGCCTAGCGGCCTACAATGAGCAGTTCTTC.

As to this clonotype: A much larger clone lies one base from this, so it may be a read error. V usage is TRBV6-2 or TRBV6-3 and J usage is TRBJ1-6; TRBD1 is a possible D gene (6 bases). This CDR3 region has 17 residues. Germline loops: CDR1 MNHEY, CDR2 SVGEGT. V was pared by 6 bases and J by 7 bases, with 22 bases between. For the CDR3, the DNA is TGTGCCAGCAGAACGCCTCTCGGGACAAGGGCCAATTCACCCCTCCACTTT. It is translated as CASRTPLGTRANSPLHF.

The chain joins TRBV20-1 to TRBJ2-7, with 7 bases aligning to TRBD2. The V segment lost 1 base and the J segment 0 bases; nucleotides outside the gene matches: 3. This CDR3 region has 14 residues. CDR1 and CDR2 from the germline V gene are DFQATT and SNEGSKA (reference sequence). DNA for the CDR3: TGCAGTGCTAGAGGACCTAGCGGCTCCTACGAGCAGTACTTC. This sequence encodes CSARGPSGSYEQYF.

This clonotype was counted once. The chain carries TRBV15 and TRBJ1-3; possibly TRBD1 for D (5 bases). Germline loops: CDR1 LNHNV, CDR2 YYDKDF (reference sequence). The CDR3 is 14 amino acids. V lost 8 bases and J lost 0, with 11 bases in between. CDR3 nucleotide sequence: TGTGCCACCTCGGGGGTTAGCTCTGGAAACACCATATATTTT. Its translation is CATSGVSSGNTIYF.

The rearrangement links TRBV29-1 to TRBJ1-2, with 7 nucleotides matching TRBD1. Germline V gives CDR1 SQVTM, CDR2 ANQGSEA. J lost 2 bases, V lost 3 bases, and 9 bases had no gene match. The CDR3 runs 15 residues. The DNA for the CDR3 is TGCAGCGTTGATTCACAGGGACAGAGCAACTATGGCTACACCTTC. It yields the protein CSVDSQGQSNYGYTF.

This clonotype came up a few times. This chain uses TRBV29-1 with TRBJ2-7; the D is unclear. Trimming removed 6 bases from V and 2 bases from J, with 17 bases in between. CDR1 SQVTM and CDR2 ANQGSEA come from the germline V gene. The CDR3 totals 14 residues. CDR3 nucleotides: TGCAGCGTGTCCCTCAGCGTTTCAACCTACGAGCAGTACTTC. This encodes CSVSLSVSTYEQYF.

This clonotype was recorded a few times. The rearrangement links TRBV6-1 to TRBJ2-3, with a tentative D call TRBD1 (6 bases). V lost 5 bases and J 2 bases, leaving 11 bases between the germline ends. Germline assignment: CDR1 MNHNS and CDR2 SASEGT. The CDR3 is 14 residues long. The CDR3: CASSLQGPTDTQYF. The CDR3 bases are TGTGCCAGCAGTTTACAGGGCCCCACAGATACGCAGTATTTT.

CDR3 DNA sequence: TGTGCCACCAGTGATCGGGAGACCCAGTACTTC. Its translation is CATSDRETQYF. The chain links TRBV24-1 to TRBJ2-5; D gene uncertain. Trimming took off 3 bases at V and 5 bases at J, with 3 bases between the two ends. Germline CDR1 reads KGHDR; CDR2 reads SFDVKD. The CDR3 totals 11 residues.

This CDR3 reads CASTSGQTDYEQYF. The CDR3 nucleotides are TGTGCCAGCACTTCGGGACAGACAGACTACGAGCAGTACTTC. The chain couples TRBV2 to TRBJ2-7, with 7 bases aligning to TRBD1. Trimming removed 7 bases from V and 3 bases from J; junction bases left unmatched: 9. CDR1 and CDR2 (germline): SNHLY, FYNNEI. The CDR3 has 14 residues.

This chain uses TRBV7-2 with TRBJ1-1, with D perhaps TRBD1 (6 bases). CDR3 length equals 15 residues. Trimming removed 4 bases at V and 1 base at J, with 13 bases between. Germline lookup yields CDR1 SGHTA and CDR2 FQGNSA. DNA of the CDR3: TGTGCCAGCAGCTCAAGAGAGACAGGGAACACTGAAGCTTTCTTT. It specifies CASSSRETGNTEAFF.

This chain uses TRBV20-1 with TRBJ1-6; 7 nucleotides align to TRBD1. V trimming: 0 bases; J trimming: 7 bases; junction bases outside the gene matches: 15. The CDR3 spans 18 residues. The V gene's germline CDR1 is DFQATT and CDR2 SNEGSKA (reference sequence). The CDR3 here is CSAREITGVSLTNSPLHF. The CDR3 DNA reads as TGCAGTGCTAGAGAAATAACAGGGGTATCCCTTACCAATTCACCCCTCCACTTT.

In this sample, this clonotype turned up once. The chain joins TRBV2 to TRBJ1-1; D is uncertain. Looked up from germline, CDR1 is SNHLY and CDR2 is FYNNEI. The CDR3 is made up of 12 amino acids. Deletions cut 11 bases from V and 5 bases from J, with 15 bases between. The CDR3 reads CASPKGGTEAFF. The CDR3 nucleotides read TGTGCCTCTCCCAAGGGTGGGACTGAAGCTTTCTTT.

This clonotype was seen just once. This chain links TRBV11-3 with TRBJ2-1; 7 nucleotides agree with TRBD2. The V segment lost 1 base and the J segment 10 bases; nucleotides outside the gene matches: 7. The CDR3 has 14 residues. Germline CDR1 SGHNT, CDR2 YENEEA. The CDR3 sequence: CASSLGEAGDEQFF. The DNA of the CDR3 is TGTGCCAGCAGCTTAGGCGAGGCGGGGGACGAGCAGTTCTTC.

This clonotype has more than one count but fewer than ten. The CDR3 bases are TGCAGTGCTAGAGCCTCGACAGGGCCCACTGAAGCTTTCTTT. Its translation is CSARASTGPTEAFF. The chain recombines TRBV20-1 with TRBJ1-1; TRBD1 matches at 7 bases. The V gene's germline CDR1 is DFQATT and CDR2 SNEGSKA (reference sequence). CDR3 length: 14 residues. Trimming at V came to 1 base and at J to 4 bases, leaving 6 bases not matched to a gene.

The sample holds a few counts of this clonotype. This CDR3 reads CASSLALSGYYEQYF. The CDR3 DNA is TGTGCCAGCAGCTTAGCGCTTTCAGGCTACTACGAGCAGTACTTC. V and J are TRBV7-8 and TRBJ2-7; D is unresolved. The CDR3 sequence is 15 residues long. V was trimmed by 0 bases and J by 3 bases, leaving 12 bases between them. Germline CDR1 and CDR2: SGHVS and FQNEAQ.

CDR3 nucleotides: TGTGCCAAGGCGGGCGAGGGCTCACCCCTCCACTTT. Amino acids: CAKAGEGSPLHF. V and J are TRBV2 and TRBJ1-6; D is uncertain. CDR1 and CDR2 from the germline V gene are SNHLY and FYNNEI. CDR3 size: 12 residues. V lost 10 bases and J lost 10, with 14 bases in between.

This clonotype was counted at least ten times. This chain connects TRBV9 to TRBJ1-2, with a weak D call TRBD1 (5 bases). V lost 3 bases, J lost 6 bases, and 18 bases lay in between. The germline gives CDR1 SGDLS, CDR2 YYNGEE. The CDR3 has 15 residues. The CDR3 DNA is TGTGCCAGCAGCGCAGAAGGCATGGGACTTAATGGCTACACCTTC. Its protein product is CASSAEGMGLNGYTF.

The genes are TRBV7-2 and TRBJ2-5, with TRBD1 as a possible D gene (5 bases). Near its end, the DNA agrees better with TRBJ2-7, so the J call may be wrong. Per the germline V gene, CDR1 is SGHTA and CDR2 is FQGNSA. This CDR3 is built from 14 residues. The CDR3 nucleotides read TGTGCCAGCAGCTTAGGTGGCAGGGTCGACGAGCAGTACTTC. As protein: CASSLGGRVDEQYF.

This clonotype was detected a few times. This chain joins TRBV7-9 and TRBJ2-7; D may be TRBD2 (5 bases). The CDR3 has 14 residues. The V gene's germline CDR1 is SEHNR and CDR2 FQNEAQ (reference sequence). V lost 1 base and J lost 3, with 10 bases in between. This CDR3 is CASSLGAVSYEQYF. CDR3 DNA: TGTGCCAGCAGCTTAGGAGCGGTCAGCTACGAGCAGTACTTC. The complete variable domain, with remaining parts taken from reference TRBV7-9 and TRBJ2-7, reads DTGVSQNPRHKITKRGQNVTFRCDPISEHNRLYWYRQTLGQGPEFLTYFQNEAQLEKSRLLSDRFSAERPKGSFSTLEIQRTEQGDSAMYLCASSLGAVSYEQYFGPGTRLTVT.

This clonotype has ten or more counts. This sequence joins TRBV2 and TRBJ2-1, with 11 nucleotides matching TRBD2. The CDR3 is 16 residues long. With V trimmed by 2 bases and J by 4 bases, 4 bases remained unmatched. Germline values: CDR1 SNHLY, CDR2 FYNNEI. CDR3: CASSESLAGGYNEQFF. The CDR3, as DNA: TGTGCCAGCAGTGAATCCCTAGCGGGAGGATACAATGAGCAGTTCTTC.

The chain uses TRBV6-5 and TRBJ2-1; 12 bases are shared with TRBD2. V was clipped by 6 bases and J by 7 bases; unmatched bases: 7. The CDR3 loop spans 15 amino acids. Germline CDR1 and CDR2: MNHEY and SVGAGI. CDR3 in amino acids: CASSQTSGSLNEQFF. DNA of the CDR3: TGTGCCAGCAGCCAGACTAGCGGGAGTTTGAATGAGCAGTTCTTC.